A single sample gave rise to the 20 T cell receptor beta chains below, sequenced in a study of T cell responses to AZD1222 COVID-19 vaccine. Only in-frame clones appear in the TCRdb table, and some are missing; sequencing was by immunoSEQ multiplex PCR. In the table there are tens of thousands of clones, 70% to 90% of which are singletons. The specimen comprised peripheral blood, sampled 28 days after the second AZD1222 dose. These receptors all come from an adult who received the AZD1222 COVID-19 vaccine.

V is TRBV11-2 and J is TRBJ1-1; D not certain. Trimming left V 0 bases short and J 0 bases short, with 5 bases between. The CDR3 loop spans 14 amino acids. Germline V gives CDR1 SGHAT, CDR2 FQNNGV. The CDR3 DNA is TGTGCCAGCAGCTTAGACCAATTGAACACTGAAGCTTTCTTT. Translating gives CASSLDQLNTEAFF. The full variable domain, with the rest looked up from reference TRBV11-2 and TRBJ1-1, is EAGVAQSPRYKIIEKRQSVAFWCNPISGHATLYWYQQILGQGPKLLIQFQNNGVVDDSQLPKDRFSAERLKGVDSTLKIQPAKLEDSAVYLCASSLDQLNTEAFFGQGTRLTVV.

The genes are TRBV9 and TRBJ2-3; D is perhaps TRBD1 or TRBD2 (5 bases each). Germline assignment: CDR1 SGDLS and CDR2 YYNGEE. The CDR3 consists of 16 residues. Trimming took off 0 bases at V and 4 bases at J, with 15 bases between the two ends. CDR3 sequence reads: CASSVASTRGADTQYF. The CDR3 DNA sequence: TGTGCCAGCAGCGTAGCTTCAACACGGGGCGCAGATACGCAGTATTTT.

The V gene is TRBV11-2, the J gene TRBJ1-4; D is ambiguous. Trimming stripped 5 bases from V and 8 bases from J, with 9 bases between. The CDR3 is 12 amino acids. Germline-derived CDR1 and CDR2 are SGHAT and FQNNGV. The CDR3 spells CASSQTHEKLFF. CDR3 DNA sequence: TGTGCCAGCAGCCAGACTCACGAAAAACTGTTTTTT. Supplemented by reference TRBV11-2 and TRBJ1-4, the full variable domain reads EAGVAQSPRYKIIEKRQSVAFWCNPISGHATLYWYQQILGQGPKLLIQFQNNGVVDDSQLPKDRFSAERLKGVDSTLKIQPAKLEDSAVYLCASSQTHEKLFFGSGTQLSVL.

This clone was recorded once. The J gene is TRBJ2-3, the V gene TRBV7-2; D not certain. The germline gives CDR1 SGHTA, CDR2 FQGNSA. V was shortened by 3 bases and J by 4 bases, with 2 bases between the two germline ends. The CDR3 runs to 11 residues. CDR3 loop: CASSFADTQYF. DNA for the CDR3: TGTGCCAGCAGCTTTGCAGATACGCAGTATTTT.

The chain carries TRBV6-6 and TRBJ2-1, with 7 bases aligning to TRBD1. This CDR3 spans 14 amino acids. The trim removed 2 bases at V and 6 bases at J, leaving 4 bases unmatched. The germline V gene encodes CDR1 MNHNY and CDR2 SVGAGI (reference sequence). CDR3 sequence reads: CASSYDRAGNEQFF. The CDR3 DNA sequence: TGTGCCAGCAGTTACGACAGGGCAGGCAATGAGCAGTTCTTC.

This sequence joins TRBV7-2 and TRBJ1-2; 7 nucleotides line up with TRBD1. The CDR3 length is 15 residues. J lost 4 bases, V lost 5 bases, and 10 bases had no gene match. Germline CDR1 and CDR2: SGHTA and FQGNSA. CDR3 region: CASSPTGHRFYGYTF. DNA of the CDR3: TGTGCCAGCAGCCCGACAGGGCACCGGTTCTATGGCTACACCTTC.

This chain uses TRBV5-1 with TRBJ1-1; D gene unclear. The CDR3 contains 13 residues. The germline CDR1 and CDR2 sequences are SGHRS and YFSETQ. Trimming removed 7 bases from V and 3 bases from J, with 13 bases in between. Written as DNA, the CDR3 is TGCGCCAGCGCCTTCAATTGGGACACTGAAGCTTTCTTT. Translated, it gives CASAFNWDTEAFF.

This rearrangement joins TRBV21-1 to TRBJ1-4. TRBV21-1 is a known pseudogene. The CDR3 is 17 amino acids. The DNA of the CDR3 is TGTGCCAGCAGCATGGAGGCAGAAAAGGGGCCTAATGAAAAACTGTTTTTT. Its translation is CASSMEAEKGPNEKLFF.

The chain joins TRBV4-3 to TRBJ1-1; D might be TRBD1 (6 bases). This CDR3 is 15 amino acids long. The germline gives CDR1 LGHNA, CDR2 YSLEER. V lost 0 bases to trimming and J lost 2 bases, with 10 bases between them. CDR3 bases: TGCGCCAGCAGCCAAGAGTGGACAGATAACACTGAAGCTTTCTTT. It specifies CASSQEWTDNTEAFF.

The chain is built from TRBV3-1 (or the pseudogene TRBV3-2) and TRBJ2-1; 9 bases line up with TRBD2. The CDR3 runs to 20 residues. Losses at the gene ends were 0 bases for V and 7 bases for J; bases not matched to a gene: 19. Looked up from germline, CDR1 is LGHDT and CDR2 is YNNKEL (reference sequence). This CDR3 reads CASSQDESSSGRVLGNEQFF. CDR3 nucleotides: TGTGCCAGCAGCCAAGATGAGTCGAGTAGCGGGAGAGTTTTGGGGAATGAGCAGTTCTTC.

This clone has just a few counts. The chain couples TRBV6-4 to TRBJ2-3, with 10 bases matching TRBD2. CDR3 length: 15 residues. Germline values: CDR1 MRHNA, CDR2 SNTAGT. Germline trimming cut 0 bases from V and 4 bases from J; bases unmatched to any gene: 1. In DNA form, the CDR3 reads TGTGCCAGCAGTGACTCGAGCGGGGGGGCAGATACGCAGTATTTT. It encodes CASSDSSGGADTQYF.

This clone was seen only a few times. The J gene is TRBJ1-2, the V gene TRBV5-4; D not certain. Germline values: CDR1 SGHNT, CDR2 YYREEE (reference sequence). The CDR3 contains 11 residues. The germline V and J ends were trimmed by 3 bases and 5 bases, with 5 bases remaining between them. CDR3 DNA sequence: TGTGCCAGCAGCTCTTCTTATGGCTACACCTTC. This encodes CASSSSYGYTF.

The sample holds one count of this clone. This rearrangement joins TRBV11-3 to TRBJ1-2, with D maybe TRBD1 (5 bases). Germline lookup yields CDR1 SGHNT and CDR2 YENEEA. The CDR3 extends over 13 amino acids. V lost 2 bases, J lost 6 bases, and 10 bases lay in between. Written as DNA, the CDR3 is TGTGCCAGCAGCTTATCCAGGGCAAATGGCTACACCTTC. It specifies CASSLSRANGYTF.

The chain recombines TRBV3-1 (or the pseudogene TRBV3-2) with TRBJ2-3; D unclear. The CDR3 extends over 17 amino acids. The V gene lost 4 bases and the J gene lost 3 bases, with 20 bases spanning the gap. Germline-derived CDR1 and CDR2 are LGHDT and YNNKEL (reference sequence). CDR3 protein: CASSRNGAGDGTDTQYF. The CDR3 DNA reads as TGTGCCAGCAGCCGAAACGGAGCTGGGGATGGTACAGATACGCAGTATTTT.

V gene TRBV30 combines with J gene TRBJ1-6; 9 bases are a match to TRBD1. V was pared by 4 bases and J by 10 bases, with 14 bases of the junction left unmatched. The CDR3 covers 16 residues. The V gene's germline CDR1 is GTSNPN and CDR2 SVGIG (reference sequence). The CDR3 nucleotides read TGTGCCTGGACGCGCTTAGGGGACAGGGTCAGATCACCCCTCCACTTT. It is translated as CAWTRLGDRVRSPLHF.

The CDR3 nucleotides are TGTGCCAGCAGCGTAGTAACAGGGGGCCCGGGCACCATATATTTT. Translation: CASSVVTGGPGTIYF. The chain joins TRBV9 to TRBJ1-3; 9 bases line up with TRBD1. This CDR3 spans 15 amino acids. Per the germline V gene, CDR1 is SGDLS and CDR2 is YYNGEE. The trim removed 0 bases at V and 9 bases at J, leaving 7 bases unmatched.

This clone was found a few times. The CDR3 is CATSRSDIGGADTEAFF. As DNA, the CDR3 is TGTGCCACCAGCAGAAGTGACATTGGTGGGGCGGACACTGAAGCTTTCTTT. The chain couples TRBV15 to TRBJ1-1, with a tentative D call TRBD1 (5 bases). Germline values: CDR1 LNHNV, CDR2 YYDKDF (reference sequence). The CDR3 covers 17 residues. V gave up 2 bases and J gave up 3 bases, with 19 bases separating them. Variable domain in full (rest from reference TRBV15 and TRBJ1-1): DAMVIQNPRYQVTQFGKPVTLSCSQTLNHNVMYWYQQKSSQAPKLLFHYYDKDFNNEADTPDNFQSRRPNTSFCFLDIRSPGLGDTAMYLCATSRSDIGGADTEAFFGQGTRLTVV.

The chain's CDR3 is CASKGEGYGYTF. DNA of the CDR3: TGTGCCAGCAAAGGGGAGGGCTATGGCTACACCTTC. The chain links TRBV6-5 to TRBJ1-2, with D possibly being TRBD1 (5 bases). CDR3 length: 12 amino acids. The V end lost 7 bases, the J end lost 4 bases, and 10 bases lay between the germline ends. Germline lookup yields CDR1 MNHEY and CDR2 SVGAGI.

Only one count was recorded for this clone. V gene TRBV6-5 combines with J gene TRBJ2-7, with 10 bases identical to TRBD1. Unmatched junction bases numbered 2, after V lost 0 bases and J lost 3 bases. The length of the CDR3 is 15 residues. Germline V lookup: CDR1 MNHEY, CDR2 SVGAGI. The CDR3 DNA reads TGTGCCAGCAGTTACTCGACAGGGGGCATCTACGAGCAGTACTTC. Protein sequence: CASSYSTGGIYEQYF.

The chain recombines TRBV11-2 with TRBJ2-1; D unresolved. The CDR3 covers 14 residues. Germline V gives CDR1 SGHAT, CDR2 FQNNGV. Trimming removed 3 bases at V and 1 base at J, with 7 bases between. The chain's CDR3 is CASSFVDSYNEQFF. The DNA of the CDR3 is TGTGCCAGCAGCTTCGTGGATTCCTACAATGAGCAGTTCTTC.